These T cell receptor beta chains were read from a single sample in a study of T-cell reconstitution after alpha-beta-depleted transplantation in children. One entry per CDR3 protein results from TCRdb running MiXCR on the PCR reads. This sample has around 300,000 distinct CDR3 sequences; around a tenth occur once, and the top ten carry about 8%. The sequencing here drew on PBMCs, taken before TCRalphabeta/CD19-depleted stem cell transplant. The source is a boy under three years old with acute myeloid leukemia, due to receive a stem cell transplant. The CDR3 runs from the conserved cysteine through the conserved F or W. The order of the fields is clone size, V gene, J gene, D gene, CDR3 protein, CDR3 DNA. D genes are given only for firm matches. A row's size may be missing; if present it is once, few, many or a size class.

many	TRBV7-9	TRBJ2-5	-	CASSLRGFQETQYF	TGTGCCAGCAGCTTAAGGGGCTTCCAAGAGACCCAGTACTTC
many	TRBV6-2/TRBV6-3	TRBJ2-1	TRBD2	CASSGLAGVEHYFNEQFF	TGTGCCAGCAGCGGACTAGCGGGAGTCGAACATTACTTCAATGAGCAGTTCTTC
many	TRBV6-5	TRBJ1-1	-	CASGRHTEAFF	TGTGCCAGTGGGAGGCACACTGAAGCTTTCTTT
many	TRBV11-1	TRBJ1-4	TRBD1	CASSPDDRGRSTNEKLFF	TGTGCCAGCAGCCCCGACGACAGGGGGCGGTCAACTAATGAAAAACTGTTTTTT
many	TRBV11-2	TRBJ2-3	-	CASSFRLDLGADTQYF	TGTGCCAGCAGCTTCCGACTAGATTTAGGAGCAGATACGCAGTATTTT
many	TRBV27	TRBJ1-1	TRBD1	CASSFATRRQGNTEAFF	TGTGCCAGCAGTTTTGCGACCAGAAGACAGGGGAACACTGAAGCTTTCTTT
many	TRBV20-1	TRBJ2-1	-	CSASGSSVSNEQFF	TGCAGTGCTAGCGGCTCTAGCGTGAGCAATGAGCAGTTCTTC
many	TRBV19	TRBJ2-3	-	CASRFQASWGTDTQYF	TGTGCCAGTAGGTTCCAGGCTAGCTGGGGCACAGATACGCAGTATTTT
few	TRBV12-3/TRBV12-4	TRBJ2-7	-	CASSPQHGPYEQYF	TGTGCCAGCAGTCCACAGCATGGGCCCTACGAGCAGTACTTC
-	TRBV12-3/TRBV12-4	TRBJ1-4	-	CATGGGANEKLFF	TGTGCCACCGGGGGGGGGGCTAATGAAAAACTGTTTTTT
many	TRBV20-1	TRBJ1-1	TRBD1	CSAREGTGWWNTEAFF	TGCAGTGCTAGAGAAGGGACAGGGTGGTGGAACACTGAAGCTTTCTTT
many	TRBV7-2	TRBJ1-1	-	CASSLWGYTEAFF	TGTGCCAGCAGCTTATGGGGGTACACTGAAGCTTTCTTT
-	TRBV28	TRBJ2-7	-	CASGSFFREQYF	TGTGCCAGCGGGTCTTTCTTTAGGGAGCAGTACTTC
many	TRBV10-3	TRBJ2-1	-	CAISLASSYNEQFF	TGTGCCATCAGTCTAGCGTCCTCCTACAATGAGCAGTTCTTC
many	TRBV10-2	TRBJ2-7	-	CASSEPAVQQSEQYF	TGCGCCAGCAGTGAGCCGGCGGTCCAACAATCGGAGCAGTACTTC
few	TRBV18	TRBJ1-1	-	CASSQGVGARATEAFF	TGTGCCAGCTCACAGGGGGTCGGGGCCCGGGCAACTGAAGCTTTCTTT
many	TRBV12-3/TRBV12-4	TRBJ1-2	-	CASSLPFLGYTF	TGTGCCAGCAGTTTACCCTTCTTGGGCTACACCTTC
many	TRBV19	TRBJ2-1	TRBD1	CASRVARQGAPNEQFF	TGTGCCAGTAGGGTCGCGAGGCAGGGGGCGCCCAATGAGCAGTTCTTC
many	TRBV20-1	TRBJ2-5	TRBD1	CSANSGTGLQETQYF	TGCAGTGCTAATTCGGGGACAGGGCTCCAAGAGACCCAGTACTTC
many	TRBV7-9	TRBJ2-2	-	CASSDVPGELFF	TGTGCCAGCAGCGATGTTCCGGGGGAGCTGTTTTTT
many	TRBV7-9	TRBJ2-7	-	CASSIDSSFYEQYF	TGTGCCAGCAGTATAGACAGCTCCTTTTACGAGCAGTACTTC
many	TRBV10-3	TRBJ2-1	TRBD2	CAIRRVLLAGGPTEQFF	TGTGCCATTCGCAGGGTTTTACTAGCGGGAGGGCCAACTGAGCAGTTCTTC
many	TRBV19	TRBJ2-4	-	CASSMGTLAKNIQYF	TGTGCCAGTAGTATGGGTACCCTAGCCAAAAACATTCAGTACTTC
many	TRBV7-9	TRBJ1-5	TRBD1	CASSQTGGRQPQHF	TGTGCCAGCAGCCAGACAGGGGGGCGCCAGCCCCAGCATTTT
many	TRBV28	TRBJ2-7	TRBD2	CASSTRSMGGIYEQYF	TGTGCCAGCTCGACGCGGAGCATGGGAGGGATATACGAGCAGTACTTC
many	TRBV5-4	TRBJ2-3	-	CASSFEGSRSTDTQYF	TGTGCCAGCAGCTTTGAGGGTAGCCGTAGCACAGATACGCAGTATTTT